This TCR beta chain originates from a study of T cell responses to AZD1222 COVID-19 vaccine. Study-level results: Once two AZD1222 doses were given, Spike-specific TCR breadth and depth went up. Spike-wide vaccine-associated CD4 TCRs dominated at 160-218 and 743-854. White British people made up most donors, females outnumbered males, and clonal diversity was possibly underestimated. At study baseline, merely six AZD1222 recipients were seropositive.

V shed 6 bases, J shed 0 bases, and the junction held 8 bases outside the gene matches. The CDR3 length is 15 residues. The V gene's germline CDR1 is MDHEN and CDR2 SYDVKM. This clone was seen just once. Its antigen remains unknown. Some clones are missing from TCRdb's copy, which holds only in-frame ones; the method was immunoSEQ multiplex PCR. The sample shows under 150,000 clones, about 79% of them seen only once. The chain recombines TRBV28 with TRBJ2-7, with 7 bases fitting TRBD1. This sample comprised peripheral blood, obtained 28 days after the second AZD1222 dose. The TCR sequence derives from an adult who received the AZD1222 COVID-19 vaccine. The CDR3 nucleotides are TGTGCCAGCAGGAGCCCGGGACAGTCCTCCTACGAGCAGTACTTC. This sequence encodes CASRSPGQSSYEQYF. Variable domain in full (rest from reference TRBV28 and TRBJ2-7): DVKVTQSSRYLVKRTGEKVFLECVQDMDHENMFWYRQDPGLGLRLIYFSYDVKMKEKGDIPEGYSVSREKKERFSLILESASTNQTSMYLCASRSPGQSSYEQYFGPGTRLTVT.